This T cell receptor beta chain emerged from a study of blood T cell repertoires in COVID-19. Sequenced by immunoSEQ multiplex PCR; TCRdb stores in-frame clones only, minus some. This table has about 260,000 clones, around 86% appearing once. The Seattle patients, enrolled during active infection, were followed longitudinally. Trimming at V came to 2 bases and at J to 1 base, leaving 10 bases not matched to a gene. CDR3 length equals 18 residues. Germline lookup yields CDR1 LGHDT and CDR2 YNNKEL (reference sequence). The source material was peripheral blood. The chain employs TRBV3-1 (or the pseudogene TRBV3-2) and TRBJ2-3; 9 bases line up with TRBD2. This receptor was obtained from an older woman with COVID-19, enrolled during active disease. CDR3 residues: CASSQSPPTSGGTDTQYF. CDR3 coding DNA: TGTGCCAGCAGCCAATCCCCTCCGACTAGCGGTGGCACAGATACGCAGTATTTT.